Listed here are 10 T cell receptor beta chains from one sample, sequenced in a study of CD8+CD57+ T cells in acquired aplastic anemia. Patients selected for sequencing had displayed CD8+CD57+ cell expansion by flow cytometry. The study profiled TCR beta VDJ and CDR3 using genomic DNA as template. TCRdb used MiXCR to reprocess the reads, holding one entry per CDR3 protein. Here the sample spans about 120,000 distinct CDR3 sequences, under 65% being singletons. Sequencing was done on a sample of sorted CD4+, CD8+, or CD8+CD57+ T cells (not recorded which) from PBMCs. The receptors here all came from a human donor with aplastic anemia.

This sequence joins TRBV4-1 and TRBJ2-3, with D possibly matching TRBD1 (5 bases). The CDR3 length is 15 residues. The V gene lost 4 bases and the J gene lost 3 bases, with 14 bases spanning the gap. Germline-derived CDR1 and CDR2 are MGHRA and YSYEKL. This CDR3 reads CASSPQGVGTDTQYF. In DNA, the CDR3 is TGCGCCAGCAGCCCGCAGGGCGTTGGGACAGATACGCAGTATTTT.

This clonotype appeared once. The chain is built from TRBV5-4 and TRBJ2-3, with a possible D match to TRBD2 (5 bases). V was pared by 1 base and J by 4 bases, with 7 bases between. CDR3 length: 13 residues. In germline, CDR1 is SGHNT, CDR2 YYREEE (reference sequence). The CDR3 reads CASSLRRADTQYF. CDR3 nucleotides: TGTGCCAGCAGCTTGAGGCGGGCAGATACGCAGTATTTT.

This clonotype occurred once. In DNA, the CDR3 is TGTGCCAGCAGTCGACAGGGCCCCATTCAGTACTTC. This sequence encodes CASSRQGPIQYF. The V and J genes are TRBV9 and TRBJ2-7; 7 bases map to TRBD1. The J call may be wrong; the DNA end is better matched by TRBJ2-4. The germline CDR1 and CDR2 sequences are SGDLS and YYNGEE. The CDR3 spans 12 residues.

Concerning this clonotype itself: A much larger clone is a single base away; this may be a read error. The chain's CDR3 is CASSQGDTGYTEAFF. CDR3 coding DNA: TGCGCCAGCAGCCAAGGGGACACTGGGTACACTGAAGCTTTCTTT. V gene TRBV4-3 combines with J gene TRBJ1-1; a possible D gene is TRBD1 (6 bases). The germline CDR1 and CDR2 sequences are LGHNA and YSLEER. This CDR3 is built from 15 residues. The V and J ends lost 1 base and 3 bases respectively, with 12 bases between them.

The rearrangement links TRBV20-1 to TRBJ2-7, with 7 bases aligning to TRBD1. Germline V gene lookup returns CDR1 DFQATT and CDR2 SNEGSKA (reference sequence). CDR3 length: 12 amino acids. The CDR3 protein is CSLAGGSYEQYF. The CDR3, as DNA: TGCAGCTTGGCAGGGGGTTCCTACGAGCAGTACTTC.

At least ten counts were recorded for this clonotype. The chain carries TRBV19 and TRBJ1-1; tentatively, D is TRBD1 (5 bases). V lost 6 bases and J lost 9, with 17 bases in between. Germline CDR1 reads LNHDA; CDR2 reads SQIVND (reference sequence). The CDR3 has 13 residues. CDR3 in amino acids: CASRSGGGKKAFF. In nucleotides, the CDR3 is TGTGCCAGTAGATCGGGCGGGGGAAAGAAAGCTTTCTTT.

The J gene is TRBJ2-5, the V gene TRBV7-3; D remains ambiguous. The CDR3 length is 12 residues. In germline, CDR1 is SGHTA, CDR2 FQGTGA. Trimming took off 2 bases at V and 4 bases at J, with 5 bases between the two ends. The CDR3 region has the DNA TGTGCCAGCAGCTTAGACGTAGAGACCCAGTACTTC. Translating it yields CASSLDVETQYF.

The chain employs TRBV19 and TRBJ1-5; 9 bases align to TRBD1. From germline, CDR1 is LNHDA and CDR2 SQIVND (reference sequence). V lost 6 bases to trimming and J lost 6 bases; unmatched junction nucleotides: 6. The CDR3 is 14 residues long. In DNA form, the CDR3 reads TGTGCCAGTAGACGACAGGGGGTGGTTCAGCCCCAGCATTTT. It is translated as CASRRQGVVQPQHF.

V gene TRBV5-4 combines with J gene TRBJ1-1; TRBD1 matches 7 bases. J was trimmed by 0 bases and V by 2 bases; bases with no gene match: 7. This CDR3 spans 16 amino acids. Germline V gene lookup returns CDR1 SGHNT and CDR2 YYREEE (reference sequence). In nucleotides, the CDR3 is TGTGCCAGCAGCTTTAGGGACAGATATTTGAACACTGAAGCTTTCTTT. As protein: CASSFRDRYLNTEAFF.

There are many counts of this clonotype. The chain is built from TRBV19 and TRBJ2-1, with 10 bases that match TRBD2. The CDR3 length is 15 residues. CDR1 and CDR2 (germline): LNHDA, SQIVND (reference sequence). The V and J ends lost 3 bases and 6 bases, in that order; junction bases with no gene match: 5. CDR3 region: CASSIASGSLNEQFF. The CDR3 nucleotides read TGTGCCAGTAGTATCGCTAGCGGGAGTCTCAATGAGCAGTTCTTC.